Described below is a single T cell receptor beta chain sequence and its context. The data originate from a study of blood T cell repertoires in COVID-19. Study details: Italy, Spain and the United States were the sources of the convalescent and acute COVID-19 samples. PBMCs, B-cell-depleted T cells, or T cells were the source of the cDNA or gDNA that made up the material.

The CDR3 is 13 residues long. V was shortened by 1 base and J by 3 bases, with 7 bases between the two germline ends. From germline, CDR1 is SGHNT and CDR2 YENEEA. The authors' processing: Amplification with reference gene primers provided the estimates of nucleated cell counts. Generated by immunoSEQ multiplex PCR, the TCRdb table keeps only in-frame clones and is missing some. D and trimming come from the DNA, and the V and J calls and clone size come from that table. Of some 120,000 clones in the sample, about 80% are singletons; the top ten hold around 7.6%. This clonotype originated in a man between 65 and 85 years old with active or convalescent COVID-19. Sequences were obtained from peripheral blood. The genes are TRBV11-3 and TRBJ2-7; D gene unclear. The CDR3 region is CASSLGLFYEQYF. Written as DNA, the CDR3 is TGTGCCAGCAGCTTAGGACTGTTCTACGAGCAGTACTTC.